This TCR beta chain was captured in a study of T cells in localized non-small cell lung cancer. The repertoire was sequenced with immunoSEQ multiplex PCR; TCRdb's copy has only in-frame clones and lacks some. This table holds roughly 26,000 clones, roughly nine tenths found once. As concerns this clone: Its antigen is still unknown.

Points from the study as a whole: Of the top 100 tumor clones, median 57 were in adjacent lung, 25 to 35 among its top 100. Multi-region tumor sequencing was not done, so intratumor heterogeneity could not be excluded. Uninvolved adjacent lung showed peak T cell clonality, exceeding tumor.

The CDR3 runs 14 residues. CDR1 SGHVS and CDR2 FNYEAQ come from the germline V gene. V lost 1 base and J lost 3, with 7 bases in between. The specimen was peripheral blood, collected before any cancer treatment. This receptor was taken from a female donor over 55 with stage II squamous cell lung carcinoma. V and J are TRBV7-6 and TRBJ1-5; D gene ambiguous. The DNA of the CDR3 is TGTGCCAGCAGCTTAGGGACCTCCAATCAGCCCCAGCATTTT. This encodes CASSLGTSNQPQHF. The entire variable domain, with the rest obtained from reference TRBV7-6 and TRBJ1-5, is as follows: GAGVSQSPRYKVTKRGQDVALRCDPISGHVSLYWYRQALGQGPEFLTYFNYEAQQDKSGLPNDRFSAERPEGSISTLTIQRTEQRDSAMYRCASSLGTSNQPQHFGDGTRLSIL.